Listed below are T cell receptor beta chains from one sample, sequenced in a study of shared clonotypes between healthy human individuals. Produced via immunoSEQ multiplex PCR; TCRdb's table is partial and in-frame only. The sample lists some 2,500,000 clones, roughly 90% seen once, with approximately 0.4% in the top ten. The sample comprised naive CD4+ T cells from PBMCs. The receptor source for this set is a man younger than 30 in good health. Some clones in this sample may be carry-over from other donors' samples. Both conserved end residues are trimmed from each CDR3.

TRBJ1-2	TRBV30	AWRPQRRVDGYT
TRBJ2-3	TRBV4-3	ASSLYRADTQY
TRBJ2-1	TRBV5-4	ASRTGATGYNEQF
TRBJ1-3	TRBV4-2	ASSHKGQAVSGNTIY
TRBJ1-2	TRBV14	ASSLAGRGGYT
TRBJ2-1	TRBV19	ASTAPPGLAGASYNEQF
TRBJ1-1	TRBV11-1	ASGPGTMGTEAF
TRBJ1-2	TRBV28	ASSLSGMGDYGYT
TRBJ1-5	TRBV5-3	ARSYQNQPQH
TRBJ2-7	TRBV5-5	ASSLARGSSYEQY
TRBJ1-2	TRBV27	ASKTQGLGNYGYT
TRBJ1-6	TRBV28	ASSLSGQGYSPLH
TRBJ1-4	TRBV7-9	ASSLGGSREKLF
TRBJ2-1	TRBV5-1	ASSLGQGPEEQF
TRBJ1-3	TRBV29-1	SVGSSSGNTIY
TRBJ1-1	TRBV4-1	ASSQDGENEAF
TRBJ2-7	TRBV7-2	ASSPHPQGYEQY
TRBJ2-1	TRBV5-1	ASSLAPRRQYNEQF
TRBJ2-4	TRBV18	ASRPAVGGNIQY
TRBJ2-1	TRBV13	ASSLQSQGAREQF
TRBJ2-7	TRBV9	ASSVGVAGESYEQY
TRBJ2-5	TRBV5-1	ASSPVLLETQY
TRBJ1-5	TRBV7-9	ASNRDGNQPQH